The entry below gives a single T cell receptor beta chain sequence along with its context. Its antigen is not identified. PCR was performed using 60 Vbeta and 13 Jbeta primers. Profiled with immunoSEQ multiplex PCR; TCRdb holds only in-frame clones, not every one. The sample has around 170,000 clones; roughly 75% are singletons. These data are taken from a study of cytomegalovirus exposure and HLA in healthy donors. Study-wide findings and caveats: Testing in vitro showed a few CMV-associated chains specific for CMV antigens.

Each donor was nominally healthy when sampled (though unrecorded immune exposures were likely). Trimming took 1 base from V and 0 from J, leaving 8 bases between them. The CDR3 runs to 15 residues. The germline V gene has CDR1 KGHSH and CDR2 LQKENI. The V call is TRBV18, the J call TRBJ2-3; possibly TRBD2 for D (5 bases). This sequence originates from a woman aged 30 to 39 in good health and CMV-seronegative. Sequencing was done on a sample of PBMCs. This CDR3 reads CASSPLGASTDTQYF. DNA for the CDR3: TGTGCCAGCTCACCACTGGGAGCTAGCACAGATACGCAGTATTTT.